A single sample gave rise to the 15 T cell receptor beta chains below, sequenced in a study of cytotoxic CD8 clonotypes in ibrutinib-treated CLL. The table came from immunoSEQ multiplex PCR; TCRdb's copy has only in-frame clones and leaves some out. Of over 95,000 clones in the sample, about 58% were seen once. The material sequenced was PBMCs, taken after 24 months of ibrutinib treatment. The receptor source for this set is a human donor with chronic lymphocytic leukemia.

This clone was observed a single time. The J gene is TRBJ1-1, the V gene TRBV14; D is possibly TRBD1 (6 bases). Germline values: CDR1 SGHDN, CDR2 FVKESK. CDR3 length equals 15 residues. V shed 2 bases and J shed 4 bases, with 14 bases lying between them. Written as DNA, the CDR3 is TGTGCCAGCAGCCAACAGGGGTTGGGGAGCACTGAAGCTTTCTTT. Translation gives CASSQQGLGSTEAFF. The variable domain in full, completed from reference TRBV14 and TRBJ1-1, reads EAGVTQFPSHSVIEKGQTVTLRCDPISGHDNLYWYRRVMGKEIKFLLHFVKESKQDESGMPNNRFLAERTGGTYSTLKVQPAELEDSGVYFCASSQQGLGSTEAFFGQGTRLTVV.

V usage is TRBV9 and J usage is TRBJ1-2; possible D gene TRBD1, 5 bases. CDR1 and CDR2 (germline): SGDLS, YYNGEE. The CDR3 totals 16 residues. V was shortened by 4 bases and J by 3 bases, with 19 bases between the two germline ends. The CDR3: CASSRWGREGYYGYTF. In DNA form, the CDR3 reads TGTGCCAGCAGCAGATGGGGCAGGGAGGGGTACTATGGCTACACCTTC.

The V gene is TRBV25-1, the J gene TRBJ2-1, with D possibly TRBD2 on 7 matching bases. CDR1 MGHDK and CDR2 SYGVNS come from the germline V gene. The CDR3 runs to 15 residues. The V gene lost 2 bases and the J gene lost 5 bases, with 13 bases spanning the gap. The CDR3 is CASSEEGGPDNEQFF. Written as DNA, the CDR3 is TGTGCCAGCAGTGAAGAGGGGGGGCCTGACAATGAGCAGTTCTTC. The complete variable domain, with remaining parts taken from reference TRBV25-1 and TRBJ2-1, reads EADIYQTPRYLVIGTGKKITLECSQTMGHDKMYWYQQDPGMELHLIHYSYGVNSTEKGDLSSESTVSRIRTEHFPLTLESARPSHTSQYLCASSEEGGPDNEQFFGPGTRLTVL.

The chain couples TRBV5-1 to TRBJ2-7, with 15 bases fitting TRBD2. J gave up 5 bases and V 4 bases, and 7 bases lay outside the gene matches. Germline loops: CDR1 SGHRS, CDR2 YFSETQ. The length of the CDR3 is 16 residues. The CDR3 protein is CASSQGLAGGEDEQYF. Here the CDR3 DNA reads TGCGCCAGCAGCCAGGGACTAGCGGGGGGCGAGGACGAGCAGTACTTC.

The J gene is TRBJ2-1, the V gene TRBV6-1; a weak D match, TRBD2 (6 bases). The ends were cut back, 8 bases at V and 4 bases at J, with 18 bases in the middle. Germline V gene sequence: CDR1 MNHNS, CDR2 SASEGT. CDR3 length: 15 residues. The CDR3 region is CASPDWTGEYNEQFF. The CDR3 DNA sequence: TGTGCCAGCCCTGACTGGACGGGGGAATACAATGAGCAGTTCTTC.

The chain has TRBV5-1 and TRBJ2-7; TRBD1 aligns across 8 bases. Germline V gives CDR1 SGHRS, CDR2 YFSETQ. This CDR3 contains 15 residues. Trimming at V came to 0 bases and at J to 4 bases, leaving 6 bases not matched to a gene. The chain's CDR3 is CASSLAGGQGYEQYF. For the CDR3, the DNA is TGCGCCAGCAGCTTGGCGGGCGGACAGGGATACGAGCAGTACTTC.

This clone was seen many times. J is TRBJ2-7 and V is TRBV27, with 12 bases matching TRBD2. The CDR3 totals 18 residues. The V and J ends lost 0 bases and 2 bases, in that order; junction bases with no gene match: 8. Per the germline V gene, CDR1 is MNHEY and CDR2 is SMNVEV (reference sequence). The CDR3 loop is CASSLSTRTSGAPYEQYF. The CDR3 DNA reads TGTGCCAGCAGTTTATCCACACGGACTAGCGGGGCCCCCTACGAGCAGTACTTC.

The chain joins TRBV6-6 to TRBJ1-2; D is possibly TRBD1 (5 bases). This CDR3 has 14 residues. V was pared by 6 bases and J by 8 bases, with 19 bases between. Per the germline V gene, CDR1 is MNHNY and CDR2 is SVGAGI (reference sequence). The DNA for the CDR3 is TGTGCCAGCAGCCCCAGACAGACTCCTTACGGCTACACCTTC. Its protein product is CASSPRQTPYGYTF.

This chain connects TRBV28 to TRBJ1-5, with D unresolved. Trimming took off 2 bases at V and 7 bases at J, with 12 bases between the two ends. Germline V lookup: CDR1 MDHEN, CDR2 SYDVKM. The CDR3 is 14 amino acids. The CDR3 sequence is CASSLGDRQQPQHF. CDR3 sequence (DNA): TGTGCCAGCAGTTTAGGCGATCGTCAACAGCCCCAGCATTTT.

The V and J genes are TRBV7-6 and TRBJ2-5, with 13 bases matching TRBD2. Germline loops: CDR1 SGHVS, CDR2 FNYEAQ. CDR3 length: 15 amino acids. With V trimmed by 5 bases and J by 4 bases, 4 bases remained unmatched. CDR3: CASSGTSGVGETQYF. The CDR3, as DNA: TGTGCCAGCAGCGGGACTAGCGGGGTTGGAGAGACCCAGTACTTC.

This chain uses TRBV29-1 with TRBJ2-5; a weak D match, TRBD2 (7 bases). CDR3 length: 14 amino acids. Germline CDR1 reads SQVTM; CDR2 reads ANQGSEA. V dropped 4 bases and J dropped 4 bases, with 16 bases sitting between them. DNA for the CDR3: TGCAGCGTTGGAGGGGGTTGGGGGGGAGAGACCCAGTACTTC. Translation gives CSVGGGWGGETQYF.

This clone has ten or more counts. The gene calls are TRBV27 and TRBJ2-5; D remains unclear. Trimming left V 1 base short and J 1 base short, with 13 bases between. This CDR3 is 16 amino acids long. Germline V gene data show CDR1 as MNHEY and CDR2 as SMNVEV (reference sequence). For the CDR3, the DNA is TGTGCCAGCAGTTTATGTCGTATACCCCTCCAAGAGACCCAGTACTTC. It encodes CASSLCRIPLQETQYF.

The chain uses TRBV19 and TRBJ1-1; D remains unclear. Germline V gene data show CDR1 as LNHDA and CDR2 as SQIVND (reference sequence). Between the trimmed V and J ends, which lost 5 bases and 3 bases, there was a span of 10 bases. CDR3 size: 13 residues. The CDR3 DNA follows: TGTGCCAGTAGTGCAGACGCCTACACTGAAGCTTTCTTT. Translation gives CASSADAYTEAFF.

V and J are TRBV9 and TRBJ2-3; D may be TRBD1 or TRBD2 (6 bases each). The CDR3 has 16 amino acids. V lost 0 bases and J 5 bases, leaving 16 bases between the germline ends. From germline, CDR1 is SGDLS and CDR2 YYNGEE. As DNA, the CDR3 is TGTGCCAGCAGCGTAGGGCTAGGGGGGCGGGGAGATACGCAGTATTTT. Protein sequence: CASSVGLGGRGDTQYF.

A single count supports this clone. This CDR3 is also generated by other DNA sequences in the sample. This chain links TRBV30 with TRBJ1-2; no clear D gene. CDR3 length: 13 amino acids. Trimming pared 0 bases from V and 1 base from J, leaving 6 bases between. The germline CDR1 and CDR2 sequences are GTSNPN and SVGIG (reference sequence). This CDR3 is CAWSVQVNYGYTF. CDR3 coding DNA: TGTGCCTGGAGTGTACAAGTTAACTATGGCTACACCTTC.